This record concerns one T cell receptor beta chain sequence. V dropped 8 bases and J dropped 5; count of bases not matched to a gene: 7. Germline V CDR1 and CDR2: SNHLY, FYNNEI. The CDR3 is made up of 14 amino acids. These data originate in a study of blood T cell repertoires in COVID-19. About the study: PBMCs, B-cell-depleted T cells, or T cells provided the cDNA or gDNA that made up the material.

TCRdb's copy holds only in-frame clones and misses some; the assay was immunoSEQ multiplex PCR. The table lists 200,000 to 300,000 clones, around 90% of them singletons. Specimen: peripheral blood. The rearrangement uses TRBV2 and TRBJ1-4; 8 bases fit TRBD1. This clonotype was sampled from a man aged 55-75 years who had recovered from COVID-19. CDR3 coding DNA: TGTGCCAGCCGCCGGGACAGGAAAAATGAAAAACTGTTTTTT. Translation: CASRRDRKNEKLFF.